This entry lists 6 T cell receptor beta chains sequenced from one sample in a study of blood T cell repertoires in COVID-19. The table came from immunoSEQ multiplex PCR; TCRdb's copy has only in-frame clones and leaves some out. The sample includes roughly 180,000 clones, more than 65% of them seen just once. The sequenced sample consisted of PBMCs or T cells enriched from blood (not recorded which). All receptors come from a man aged 50-59 years who had recovered from COVID-19.

The chain is built from TRBV30 and TRBJ2-6; 12 bases fit TRBD1. V gave up 2 bases and J gave up 2 bases; unmatched junction bases: 10. CDR3 length equals 19 residues. From germline, CDR1 is GTSNPN and CDR2 SVGIG (reference sequence). The CDR3 sequence is CAWSNYPGQGAAGANVLTF. The CDR3 region has the DNA TGTGCCTGGAGTAACTACCCGGGACAGGGGGCGGCTGGGGCCAACGTCCTGACTTTC.

The genes are TRBV6-5 and TRBJ2-7, with 7 nucleotides matching TRBD2. Germline lookup yields CDR1 MNHEY and CDR2 SVGAGI. CDR3 length: 12 amino acids. Trimming at V came to 8 bases and at J to 7 bases, leaving 8 bases not matched to a gene. This CDR3 is CASANSGFEQYF. The CDR3 DNA reads as TGTGCCAGCGCGAATAGCGGGTTTGAGCAGTACTTC.

The rearrangement joins TRBV11-3 to TRBJ2-3; 7 bases fit TRBD2. The CDR3 has 14 residues. V lost 3 bases to trimming and J lost 4 bases; unmatched junction nucleotides: 4. The germline gives CDR1 SGHNT, CDR2 YENEEA. The CDR3 DNA reads as TGTGCCAGCAGCTTCAGCGGGACCCCAGATACGCAGTATTTT. Its translation: CASSFSGTPDTQYF.

The J gene is TRBJ2-5, the V gene TRBV4-2; 9 nucleotides line up with TRBD2. This CDR3 is 15 amino acids long. CDR1 and CDR2 (germline): LGHNA, YNFKEQ. J lost 3 bases, V lost 0 bases, and 2 bases had no gene match. The CDR3 sequence is CASSQEQRGEETQYF. The CDR3 DNA reads TGTGCCAGCAGCCAAGAGCAGCGGGGGGAAGAGACCCAGTACTTC.

V and J are TRBV7-9 and TRBJ1-6; 11 nucleotides align to TRBD1. The germline CDR1 and CDR2 sequences are SEHNR and FQNEAQ (reference sequence). V lost 5 bases to trimming and J lost 8 bases; unmatched junction nucleotides: 8. The CDR3 length is 16 residues. The CDR3 nucleotides are TGTGCCAGCAGCCCCCGAGGGGACAGGGGGGATTCACCCCTCCACTTT. Its translation is CASSPRGDRGDSPLHF.

This clone was recorded a few times. The rearrangement links TRBV7-8 to TRBJ2-3; a possible D gene is TRBD1 (5 bases). The V end was cut by 4 bases, the J end by 0 bases, with 11 bases between. Germline lookup yields CDR1 SGHVS and CDR2 FQNEAQ. The CDR3 spans 15 residues. CDR3 in amino acids: CASSSETASTDTQYF. In DNA, the CDR3 is TGTGCCAGCAGCTCTGAGACAGCAAGCACAGATACGCAGTATTTT. Using reference TRBV7-8 and TRBJ2-3 for the parts outside the CDR3, the full variable domain is GAGVSQSPRYKVAKRGQDVALRCDPISGHVSLFWYQQALGQGPEFLTYFQNEAQLDKSGLPSDRFFAERPEGSVSTLKIQRTQQEDSAVYLCASSSETASTDTQYFGPGTRLTVL.